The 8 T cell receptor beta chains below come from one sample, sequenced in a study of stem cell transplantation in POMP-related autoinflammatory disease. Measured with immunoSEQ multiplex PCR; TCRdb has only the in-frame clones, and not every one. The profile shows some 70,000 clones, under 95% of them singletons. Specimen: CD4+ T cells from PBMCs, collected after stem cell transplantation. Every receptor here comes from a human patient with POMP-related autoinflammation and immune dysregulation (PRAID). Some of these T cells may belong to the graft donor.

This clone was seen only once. CDR3 residues: CASSYQPASVYEQYF. Written as DNA, the CDR3 is TGTGCCAGCAGTTACCAGCCGGCGAGCGTCTACGAGCAGTACTTC. The J gene is TRBJ2-7, the V gene TRBV6-5; D is uncertain. Germline lookup yields CDR1 MNHEY and CDR2 SVGAGI. Trimming removed 2 bases from V and 3 bases from J, with 14 bases in between. The CDR3 is 15 residues long.

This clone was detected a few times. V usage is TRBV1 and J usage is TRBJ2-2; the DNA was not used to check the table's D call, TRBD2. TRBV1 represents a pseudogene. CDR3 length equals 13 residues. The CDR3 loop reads CTSSPVNTGELFF. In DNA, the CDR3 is TGCACCAGCAGCCCTGTGAACACCGGGGAGCTGTTTTTT.

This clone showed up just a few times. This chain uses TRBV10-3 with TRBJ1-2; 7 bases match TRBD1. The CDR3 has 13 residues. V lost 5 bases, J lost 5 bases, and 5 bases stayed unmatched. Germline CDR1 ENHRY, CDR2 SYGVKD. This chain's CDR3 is CAISSGGWYGYTF. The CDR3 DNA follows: TGTGCCATCAGTTCAGGGGGTTGGTATGGCTACACCTTC.

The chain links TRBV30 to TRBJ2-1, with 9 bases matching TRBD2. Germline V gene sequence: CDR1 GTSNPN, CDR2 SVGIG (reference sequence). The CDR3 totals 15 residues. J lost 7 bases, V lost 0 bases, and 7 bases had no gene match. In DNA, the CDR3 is TGTGCCTGGAGTGTAAAGGCGGGAGGGCCGAATGAGCAGTTCTTC. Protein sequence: CAWSVKAGGPNEQFF.

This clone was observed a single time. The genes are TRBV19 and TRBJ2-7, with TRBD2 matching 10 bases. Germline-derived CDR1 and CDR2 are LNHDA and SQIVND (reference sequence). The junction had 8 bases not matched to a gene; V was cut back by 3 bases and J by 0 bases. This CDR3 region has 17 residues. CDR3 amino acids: CASSMGLSGRYSYEQYF. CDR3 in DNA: TGTGCCAGTAGTATGGGCCTTAGCGGGAGGTACTCCTACGAGCAGTACTTC.

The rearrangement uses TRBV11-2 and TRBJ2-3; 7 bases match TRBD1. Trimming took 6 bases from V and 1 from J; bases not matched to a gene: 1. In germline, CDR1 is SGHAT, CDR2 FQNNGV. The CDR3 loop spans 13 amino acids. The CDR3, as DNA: TGTGCCAGCAGAGGGGGCGGCACAGATACGCAGTATTTT. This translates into CASRGGGTDTQYF.

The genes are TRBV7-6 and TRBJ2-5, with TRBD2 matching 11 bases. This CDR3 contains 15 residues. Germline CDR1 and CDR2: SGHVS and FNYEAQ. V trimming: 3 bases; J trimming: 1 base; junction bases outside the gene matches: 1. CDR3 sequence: CASSFSGGAQETQYF. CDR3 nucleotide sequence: TGTGCCAGCAGCTTTAGCGGGGGGGCCCAAGAGACCCAGTACTTC.

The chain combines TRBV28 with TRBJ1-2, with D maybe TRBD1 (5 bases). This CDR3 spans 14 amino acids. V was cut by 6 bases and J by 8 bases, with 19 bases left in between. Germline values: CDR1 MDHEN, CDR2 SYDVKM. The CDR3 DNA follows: TGTGCCAGCAGCTCGACCGGCCAGGGAACCGGCTACACCTTC. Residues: CASSSTGQGTGYTF.